The next 25 T cell receptor beta chains were all read from a single sample in a study of cytomegalovirus exposure and HLA in healthy donors. The PCR ran on 60 Vbeta and 13 Jbeta primers. The data were produced by immunoSEQ multiplex PCR, yet TCRdb's version contains in-frame clones alone and is incomplete. The sample yields over 85,000 clones, roughly 80% seen once. Sequencing used PBMCs. The receptors originated from a man aged 35-49 years in good health and CMV-seronegative.

Only one count was recorded for this clone. The chain has TRBV5-8 and TRBJ2-2; 9 nucleotides match TRBD1. The V gene's germline CDR1 is SGHTS and CDR2 YDEGEE. After removal of 0 bases from V and 5 bases from J, the junction contained 2 bases not matched to a gene. The CDR3 length is 15 residues. The CDR3: CASSLGTGETGELFF. Written as DNA, the CDR3 is TGTGCCAGCAGCTTGGGGACAGGGGAGACCGGGGAGCTGTTTTTT.

This chain connects TRBV6-5 to TRBJ2-7; D is unresolved. Germline CDR1 reads MNHEY; CDR2 reads SVGAGI. CDR3 length: 12 amino acids. The ends were cut back, 6 bases at V and 6 bases at J, with 12 bases in the middle. DNA of the CDR3: TGTGCCAGCAGGAACTTGGTGCGCGAGCAGTACTTC. This codes for CASRNLVREQYF.

The chain employs TRBV7-9 and TRBJ2-1; 10 positions match TRBD1. This CDR3 has 16 amino acids. J was trimmed by 11 bases and V by 5 bases; bases with no gene match: 15. CDR1 SEHNR and CDR2 FQNEAQ come from the germline V gene (reference sequence). CDR3 DNA: TGTGCCAGCAGCCACCGCCGGGACAGGGGCCGCCCTAAGCAGTTCTTC. It is translated as CASSHRRDRGRPKQFF.

This rearrangement joins TRBV7-8 to TRBJ2-1; 10 nucleotides line up with TRBD2. Germline trimming cut 5 bases from V and 8 bases from J; bases unmatched to any gene: 9. The CDR3 totals 15 residues. The germline CDR1 and CDR2 sequences are SGHVS and FQNEAQ. The CDR3 sequence: CASSLSSGRIDEQFF. Here the CDR3 DNA reads TGTGCCAGCAGCCTATCTAGCGGGAGAATCGATGAGCAGTTCTTC.

This chain uses TRBV7-9 with TRBJ2-7, with D perhaps matching TRBD1 (5 bases). Germline CDR1 is SEHNR and CDR2 is FQNEAQ (reference sequence). Between the trimmed V and J ends, which lost 0 bases and 5 bases, there was a span of 5 bases. This CDR3 has 12 amino acids. This CDR3 is CASSLAQDEQYF. The CDR3, as DNA: TGTGCCAGCAGCTTAGCACAGGACGAGCAGTACTTC.

The chain recombines TRBV9 with TRBJ1-1; no reliable D call. The CDR3 runs to 15 residues. Trimming took off 0 bases at V and 4 bases at J, with 13 bases between the two ends. CDR1 and CDR2 from the germline V gene are SGDLS and YYNGEE. In nucleotides, the CDR3 is TGTGCCAGCAGCGTAGATGGGAACGAGGGCACTGAAGCTTTCTTT. Translation: CASSVDGNEGTEAFF.

V gene TRBV5-1 combines with J gene TRBJ2-6; D is unclear. Germline V lookup: CDR1 SGHRS, CDR2 YFSETQ. The CDR3 loop spans 14 amino acids. Trimming took off 6 bases at V and 3 bases at J, with 10 bases between the two ends. The DNA of the CDR3 is TGCGCCAGCACCTCTTTCAGTGGGGCCAACGTCCTGACTTTC. Translated: CASTSFSGANVLTF.

This clone was observed a handful of times. This chain connects TRBV14 to TRBJ2-7; a possible D gene is TRBD2 (6 bases). The CDR3 is made up of 10 amino acids. Germline values: CDR1 SGHDN, CDR2 FVKESK. V lost 4 bases, J lost 10 bases, and 8 bases lay in between. CDR3 residues: CASSRRGQYF. The CDR3, as DNA: TGTGCCAGCAGCCGGAGGGGACAGTACTTC.

The J gene is TRBJ2-3, the V gene TRBV27; 10 bases are shared with TRBD2. This CDR3 region has 14 residues. Trimming removed 8 bases from V and 4 bases from J; junction bases left unmatched: 6. Looked up from germline, CDR1 is MNHEY and CDR2 is SMNVEV (reference sequence). CDR3 DNA sequence: TGTGCCAGCGCTCCCCTAGCGGGAGCAGATACGCAGTATTTT. It yields the protein CASAPLAGADTQYF.

This chain uses TRBV4-3 with TRBJ2-1; TRBD1 agrees at 9 bases. There are 18 residues in the CDR3. The J segment lost 12 bases and the V segment lost 3 bases, leaving 21 bases of the junction unmatched. Germline CDR1 reads LGHNA; CDR2 reads YSLEER. The CDR3 DNA is TGCGCCAGCAGCCACGATGGCTCGGGACAGGGAATGTTTGTCAGGCAGTTCTTC. Protein product: CASSHDGSGQGMFVRQFF.

This clone has just one count. The chain has TRBV4-3 and TRBJ1-2, with 7 bases lining up with TRBD1. CDR1 and CDR2 from the germline V gene are LGHNA and YSLEER. This CDR3 contains 18 residues. The V gene end was trimmed by 0 bases and the J gene end by 6 bases; junction bases not matched to a gene: 16. The CDR3 region has the DNA TGCGCCAGCAGCCAAGATGGTGTTTTGGGACAGACGATCGATGGCTACACCTTC. Its translation: CASSQDGVLGQTIDGYTF.

The count of this clone is one. The J gene is TRBJ2-2, the V gene TRBV6-6, with D possibly matching TRBD2 (6 bases). Germline V gives CDR1 MNHNY, CDR2 SVGAGI (reference sequence). With 2 bases removed from V and 6 bases from J, the gap between germline ends came to 10 bases. The CDR3 runs to 14 residues. The CDR3 DNA follows: TGTGCCAGCAGTTACGGGACTGGGGCCGGGGAGCTGTTTTTT. Its protein is CASSYGTGAGELFF.

This clone was observed a handful of times. The CDR3 sequence is CASSLRGQGVFYYGYTF. The CDR3 region has the DNA TGTGCCAGCAGCTTAAGGGGACAGGGGGTCTTTTATTATGGCTACACCTTC. The chain is built from TRBV11-2 and TRBJ1-2, with 11 positions matching TRBD1. The V and J ends lost 2 bases and 5 bases, in that order; junction bases with no gene match: 10. The CDR3 length is 17 residues. CDR1 and CDR2 from the germline V gene are SGHAT and FQNNGV.

This clone was found once. The rearrangement joins TRBV27 to TRBJ2-7, with 7 bases matching TRBD2. The ends lost 5 bases at V and 5 bases at J; junction bases unmatched: 6. This CDR3 contains 13 residues. CDR1 and CDR2 from the germline V gene are MNHEY and SMNVEV (reference sequence). The DNA of the CDR3 is TGTGCCAGCAGTCCCCCTACTAGCGACGAGCAGTACTTC. Translating gives CASSPPTSDEQYF.

V gene TRBV7-2 combines with J gene TRBJ1-6, with 9 bases that match TRBD1. The CDR3 loop spans 15 amino acids. Per germline, CDR1 SGHTA and CDR2 FQGNSA. V was pared by 1 base and J by 6 bases, with 1 base of the junction left unmatched. The CDR3 reads CASSLDRGPNSPLHF. The CDR3, as DNA: TGTGCCAGCAGCTTAGACAGGGGGCCTAATTCACCCCTCCACTTT.

The gene calls are TRBV9 and TRBJ2-1; perhaps TRBD2 as D (6 bases). Germline CDR1 reads SGDLS; CDR2 reads YYNGEE. The ends were cut back, 0 bases at V and 2 bases at J, with 12 bases in the middle. The CDR3 has 16 amino acids. The CDR3 nucleotides are TGTGCCAGCAGCGTAGGGGTAGCGGAACCCTACAATGAGCAGTTCTTC. This translates into CASSVGVAEPYNEQFF.

This chain uses TRBV7-2 with TRBJ1-6, with 7 bases lining up with TRBD1. The CDR3 sequence is 13 residues long. The germline V gene has CDR1 SGHTA and CDR2 FQGNSA. Trimming at V came to 5 bases and at J to 11 bases, leaving 6 bases not matched to a gene. The CDR3 DNA is TGTGCCAGCAGCGTCACAGGGGTAGCACCCCTCCACTTT. Translation: CASSVTGVAPLHF.

Comment on this clone: The identical CDR3 is also encoded by other nucleotide sequences in the sample. CDR3 coding DNA: TGCGCCAGCAGCTTGGCCGGGGGGGCGAACACCGGGGAGCTGTTTTTT. Translating it yields CASSLAGGANTGELFF. The genes are TRBV5-1 and TRBJ2-2; 8 bases map to TRBD2. The CDR3 has 16 amino acids. In germline, CDR1 is SGHRS, CDR2 YFSETQ. J was trimmed by 0 bases and V by 0 bases; bases with no gene match: 1.

The J gene is TRBJ2-7, the V gene TRBV7-2; D is possibly TRBD2 (5 bases). The length of the CDR3 is 14 residues. Germline CDR1 reads SGHTA; CDR2 reads FQGNSA. V lost 2 bases, J lost 3 bases, and 11 bases lay in between. CDR3: CASSLFPSSYEQYF. In DNA, the CDR3 is TGTGCCAGCAGCTTATTTCCTAGCAGCTACGAGCAGTACTTC.

V is TRBV6-5 and J is TRBJ1-5; 8 bases match TRBD1. Germline V gene data show CDR1 as MNHEY and CDR2 as SVGAGI. The CDR3 runs 15 residues. J was trimmed by 6 bases and V by 0 bases; bases with no gene match: 4. Here the CDR3 DNA reads TGTGCCAGCAGTTACTCACGACAGGGGCTTCAGCCCCAGCATTTT. Translating gives CASSYSRQGLQPQHF.

The V gene is TRBV4-3, the J gene TRBJ2-2, with D perhaps matching TRBD1 (5 bases). The length of the CDR3 is 16 residues. CDR1 and CDR2 from the germline V gene are LGHNA and YSLEER. V was shortened by 4 bases and J by 4 bases, with 16 bases between the two germline ends. In DNA, the CDR3 is TGCGCCAGCAGCCCCATTCAGGGCGGATTCACCGGGGAGCTGTTTTTT. Encoded protein: CASSPIQGGFTGELFF.

The V call is TRBV7-2, the J call TRBJ2-1; 10 bases map to TRBD2. Germline V gives CDR1 SGHTA, CDR2 FQGNSA. The CDR3 spans 15 residues. The V gene end was trimmed by 5 bases and the J gene end by 8 bases; junction bases not matched to a gene: 9. DNA for the CDR3: TGTGCCAGCAGCACCCGGGTAGCGGGAGGCGATGAGCAGTTCTTC. Translating gives CASSTRVAGGDEQFF. Using reference TRBV7-2 and TRBJ2-1 for the parts outside the CDR3, the full variable domain is GAGVSQSPSNKVTEKGKDVELRCDPISGHTALYWYRQSLGQGLEFLIYFQGNSAPDKSGLPSDRFSAERTGGSVSTLTIQRTQQEDSAVYLCASSTRVAGGDEQFFGPGTRLTVL.

V usage is TRBV6-1 and J usage is TRBJ2-5; D not resolved. In germline, CDR1 is MNHNS, CDR2 SASEGT. With 7 bases removed from V and 7 bases from J, the gap between germline ends came to 10 bases. This CDR3 contains 11 residues. The CDR3 is CASTLPGTQYF. The CDR3 DNA reads TGTGCCAGCACCCTACCGGGGACCCAGTACTTC.

This clone came up once. The J gene is TRBJ2-4, the V gene TRBV15, with D unclear. Germline V gives CDR1 LNHNV, CDR2 YYDKDF (reference sequence). The CDR3 covers 16 residues. The ends were cut back, 0 bases at V and 0 bases at J, with 9 bases in the middle. CDR3 region: CATSRDLRVAKNIQYF. The CDR3 DNA follows: TGTGCCACCAGCAGAGATCTTCGAGTAGCCAAAAACATTCAGTACTTC. Complete variable domain (other parts from reference TRBV15 and TRBJ2-4): DAMVIQNPRYQVTQFGKPVTLSCSQTLNHNVMYWYQQKSSQAPKLLFHYYDKDFNNEADTPDNFQSRRPNTSFCFLDIRSPGLGDTAMYLCATSRDLRVAKNIQYFGAGTRLSVL.

This chain connects TRBV7-6 to TRBJ1-6; no definite D call. In germline, CDR1 is SGHVS, CDR2 FNYEAQ. The CDR3 consists of 13 residues. V was shortened by 6 bases and J by 9 bases, with 12 bases between the two germline ends. The CDR3 region has the DNA TGTGCCAGCAGTAGACGGGCGGGTTCACCCCTCCACTTT. Amino acid sequence: CASSRRAGSPLHF.